This TCR beta chain comes out of a study of T-cell memory formation after mild COVID-19. Study summary: TCR clusters were mostly donor specific.

This clonotype was observed a few times. TCRdb analysed the 5' RACE reads with MiXCR anew, one entry per CDR3 protein. The sample includes 400,000 to 500,000 distinct CDR3 sequences, 18% of them seen just once. Germline CDR1 and CDR2: SGHTA and FQGNSA. The CDR3 covers 12 residues. V gave up 10 bases and J gave up 7 bases, with 13 bases separating them. The chain carries TRBV7-2 and TRBJ2-2; D gene ambiguous. Source material: PBMCs or a T cell subset sorted from them (not recorded which). This TCR was sampled from a young man who had mild COVID-19 (a few samples of this study predate the infection). Cell type and time point are not known. In DNA form, the CDR3 reads TGTGCCATCGCACTGGGGTTCGGGGAGCTGTTTTTT. This sequence encodes CAIALGFGELFF.